This TCR beta chain came from a study of tumor-infiltrating lymphocytes in localized non-small cell lung cancer. Only in-frame clones appear in the TCRdb table, and some are missing; sequencing was by immunoSEQ multiplex PCR. The top ten hold 6% of the sample, which has some 5,900 clones, 76% seen once. Trimming took 8 bases from V and 2 from J, leaving 19 bases between them. Germline lookup yields CDR1 MNHEY and CDR2 SMNVEV (reference sequence). CDR3 length: 15 amino acids. In the case of this clone: Its specificity is unknown.

Findings and limits, study-wide: Higher tumor T cell infiltration than in uninvolved lung was supported by TCRbeta sequencing. Tumor T-cell fraction from TCR sequencing was not associated with recurrence-free survival (p = 0.61). Not all patients were TCR sequenced, owing to tissue quantity.

The sequenced sample was lung tumor tissue. This chain uses TRBV27 with TRBJ2-7; D remains ambiguous. This sequence was found in a human donor with non-small cell lung cancer. The CDR3 reads CASRTNPGPPYEQYF. DNA of the CDR3: TGTGCCAGCCGTACTAACCCGGGCCCTCCCTACGAGCAGTACTTC.